Sequencing of this T cell receptor (beta chain) was carried out in a study of shared clonotypes between healthy human individuals. This clone was seen only a few times. Sequencing was performed with immunoSEQ multiplex PCR; in TCRdb, only in-frame clones are kept and a portion is missing. The data show a few million clones, 85% to 95% seen once. With 5 bases removed from V and 4 bases from J, the gap between germline ends came to 8 bases. Germline CDR1 and CDR2: MGHDK and SYGVNS. CDR3 length: 12 amino acids. The TCR was taken from a man between 18 and 29 years old in good health. Sequenced sample: naive CD4+ T cells sorted from blood. As for subset: CD45RA+ positively selected. V and J are TRBV25-1 and TRBJ1-1, with D hard to call. The CDR3, as DNA: TGTGCCAGCAGTTCGTTGGGCACTGAAGCTTTCTTT. The encoded protein is CASSSLGTEAFF.